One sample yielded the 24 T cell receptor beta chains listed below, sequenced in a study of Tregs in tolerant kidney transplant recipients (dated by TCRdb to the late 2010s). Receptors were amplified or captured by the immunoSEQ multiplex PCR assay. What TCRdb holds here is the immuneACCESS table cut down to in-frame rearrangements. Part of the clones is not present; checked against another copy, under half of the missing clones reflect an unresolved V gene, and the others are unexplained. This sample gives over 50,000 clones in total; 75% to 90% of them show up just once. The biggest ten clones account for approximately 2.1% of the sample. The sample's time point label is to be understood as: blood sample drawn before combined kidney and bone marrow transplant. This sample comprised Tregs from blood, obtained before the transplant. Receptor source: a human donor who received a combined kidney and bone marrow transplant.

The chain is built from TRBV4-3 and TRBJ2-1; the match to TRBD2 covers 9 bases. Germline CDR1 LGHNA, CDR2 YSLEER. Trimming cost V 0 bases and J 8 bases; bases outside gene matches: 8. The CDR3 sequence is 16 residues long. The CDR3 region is CASSQDFGAGGYEQFF. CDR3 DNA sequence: TGCGCCAGCAGCCAAGATTTTGGAGCGGGAGGTTATGAGCAGTTCTTC.

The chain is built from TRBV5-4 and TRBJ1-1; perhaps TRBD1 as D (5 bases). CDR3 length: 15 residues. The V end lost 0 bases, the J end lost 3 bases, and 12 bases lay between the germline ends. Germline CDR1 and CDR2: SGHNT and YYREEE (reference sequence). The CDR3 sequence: CASSLVGDRDTEAFF. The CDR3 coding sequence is TGTGCCAGCAGCTTGGTGGGGGATCGGGACACTGAAGCTTTCTTT.

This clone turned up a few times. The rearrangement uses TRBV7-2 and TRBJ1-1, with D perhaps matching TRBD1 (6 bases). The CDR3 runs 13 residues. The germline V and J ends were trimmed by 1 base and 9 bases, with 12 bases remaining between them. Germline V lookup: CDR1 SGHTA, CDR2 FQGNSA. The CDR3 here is CASSLDRGLKAFF. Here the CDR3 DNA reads TGTGCCAGCAGCTTAGATCGGGGGCTAAAAGCTTTCTTT. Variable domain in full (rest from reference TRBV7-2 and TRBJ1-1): GAGVSQSPSNKVTEKGKDVELRCDPISGHTALYWYRQSLGQGLEFLIYFQGNSAPDKSGLPSDRFSAERTGGSVSTLTIQRTQQEDSAVYLCASSLDRGLKAFFGQGTRLTVV.

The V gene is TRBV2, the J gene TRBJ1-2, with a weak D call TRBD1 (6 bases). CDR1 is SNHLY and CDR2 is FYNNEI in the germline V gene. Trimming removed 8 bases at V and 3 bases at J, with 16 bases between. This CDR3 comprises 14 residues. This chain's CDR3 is CASGTGTTYYGYTF. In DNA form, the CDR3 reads TGTGCCAGCGGAACAGGGACGACCTACTATGGCTACACCTTC.

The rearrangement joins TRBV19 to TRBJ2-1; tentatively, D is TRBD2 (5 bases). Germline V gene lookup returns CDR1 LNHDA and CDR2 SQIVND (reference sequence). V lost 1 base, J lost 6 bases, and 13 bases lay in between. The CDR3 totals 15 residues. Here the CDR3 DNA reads TGTGCCAGTAGTATAGGGAATAGCGACGGCAATGAGCAGTTCTTC. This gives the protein CASSIGNSDGNEQFF.

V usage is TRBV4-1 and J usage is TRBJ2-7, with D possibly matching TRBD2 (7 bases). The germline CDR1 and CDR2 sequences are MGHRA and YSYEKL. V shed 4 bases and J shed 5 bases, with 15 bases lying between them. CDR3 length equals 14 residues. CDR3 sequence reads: CASSRPGEGNEQYF. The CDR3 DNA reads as TGCGCCAGCAGCCGTCCAGGGGAGGGAAACGAGCAGTACTTC.

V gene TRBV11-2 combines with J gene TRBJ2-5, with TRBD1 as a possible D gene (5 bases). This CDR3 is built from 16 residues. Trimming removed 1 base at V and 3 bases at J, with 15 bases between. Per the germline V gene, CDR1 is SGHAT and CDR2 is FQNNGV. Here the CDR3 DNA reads TGTGCCAGCAGCTTAGGTCGGCGTGCCAGGGAAGAGACCCAGTACTTC. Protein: CASSLGRRAREETQYF. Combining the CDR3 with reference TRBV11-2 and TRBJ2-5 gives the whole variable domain EAGVAQSPRYKIIEKRQSVAFWCNPISGHATLYWYQQILGQGPKLLIQFQNNGVVDDSQLPKDRFSAERLKGVDSTLKIQPAKLEDSAVYLCASSLGRRAREETQYFGPGTRLLVL.

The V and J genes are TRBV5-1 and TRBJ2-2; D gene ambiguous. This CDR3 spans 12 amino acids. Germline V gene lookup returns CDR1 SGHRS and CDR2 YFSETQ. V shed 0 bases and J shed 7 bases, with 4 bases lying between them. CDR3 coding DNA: TGCGCCAGCAGCTTGGCGAACGGGGAGCTGTTTTTT. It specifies CASSLANGELFF.

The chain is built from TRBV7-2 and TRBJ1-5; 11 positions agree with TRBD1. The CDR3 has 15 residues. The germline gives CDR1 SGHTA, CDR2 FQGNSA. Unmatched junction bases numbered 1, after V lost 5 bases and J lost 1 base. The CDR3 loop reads CASSRDRGSNQPQHF. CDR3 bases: TGTGCCAGCAGCAGGGACAGGGGGAGCAATCAGCCCCAGCATTTT.

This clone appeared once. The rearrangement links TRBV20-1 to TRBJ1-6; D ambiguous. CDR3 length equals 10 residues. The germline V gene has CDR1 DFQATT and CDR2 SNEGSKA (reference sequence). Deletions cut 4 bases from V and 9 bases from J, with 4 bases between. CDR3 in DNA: TGCAGTGCTAAGGCTTCACCCCTCCACTTT. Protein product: CSAKASPLHF.

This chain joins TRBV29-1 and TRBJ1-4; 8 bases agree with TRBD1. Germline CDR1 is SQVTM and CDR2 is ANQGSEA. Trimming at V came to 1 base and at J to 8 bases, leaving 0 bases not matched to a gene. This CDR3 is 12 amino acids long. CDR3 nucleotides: TGCAGCGTTGAAGCAGGGGGCGAAAAACTGTTTTTT. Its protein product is CSVEAGGEKLFF.

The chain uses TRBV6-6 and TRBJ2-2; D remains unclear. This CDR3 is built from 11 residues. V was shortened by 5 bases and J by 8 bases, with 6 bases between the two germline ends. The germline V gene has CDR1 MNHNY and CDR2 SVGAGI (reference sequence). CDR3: CASSGLGELFF. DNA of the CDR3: TGTGCCAGCAGTGGCTTGGGGGAGCTGTTTTTT.

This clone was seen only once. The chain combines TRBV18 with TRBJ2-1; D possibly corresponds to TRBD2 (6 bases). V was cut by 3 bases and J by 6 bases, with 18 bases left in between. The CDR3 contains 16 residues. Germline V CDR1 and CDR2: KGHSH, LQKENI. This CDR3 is CASSPSRPAGTNEQFF. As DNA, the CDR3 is TGTGCCAGCTCACCCTCCCGACCTGCGGGGACCAATGAGCAGTTCTTC.

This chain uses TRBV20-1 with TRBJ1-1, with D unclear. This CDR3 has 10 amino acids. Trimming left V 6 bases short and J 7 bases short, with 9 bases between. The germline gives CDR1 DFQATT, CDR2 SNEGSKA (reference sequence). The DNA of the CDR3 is TGCAGTGCCCTTTGGGGTGAAGCTTTCTTT. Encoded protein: CSALWGEAFF.

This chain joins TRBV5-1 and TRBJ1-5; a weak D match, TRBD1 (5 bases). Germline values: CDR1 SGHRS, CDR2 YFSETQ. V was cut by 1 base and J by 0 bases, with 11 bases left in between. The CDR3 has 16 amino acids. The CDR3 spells CASSLNRTDSNQPQHF. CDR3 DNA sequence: TGCGCCAGCAGCTTGAACAGGACCGATAGCAATCAGCCCCAGCATTTT.

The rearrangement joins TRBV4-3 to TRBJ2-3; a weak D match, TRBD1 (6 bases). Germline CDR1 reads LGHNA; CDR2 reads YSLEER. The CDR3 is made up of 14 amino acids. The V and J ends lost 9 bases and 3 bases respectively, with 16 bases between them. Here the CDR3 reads CARTNRDRTDTQYF. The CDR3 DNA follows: TGCGCCAGGACTAACAGGGATCGGACAGATACGCAGTATTTT.

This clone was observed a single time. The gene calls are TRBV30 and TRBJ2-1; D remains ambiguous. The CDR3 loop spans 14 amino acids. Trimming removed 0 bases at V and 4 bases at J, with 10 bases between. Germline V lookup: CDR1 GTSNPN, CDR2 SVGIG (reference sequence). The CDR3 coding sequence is TGTGCCTGGAGTGTCAGGCGGATGTACAATGAGCAGTTCTTC. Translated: CAWSVRRMYNEQFF.

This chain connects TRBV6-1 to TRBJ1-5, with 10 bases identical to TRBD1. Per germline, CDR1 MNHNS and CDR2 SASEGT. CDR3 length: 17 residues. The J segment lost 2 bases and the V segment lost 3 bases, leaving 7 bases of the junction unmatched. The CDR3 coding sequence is TGTGCCAGCAGTGAGTTGGGACAGGGGTTCGGCAATCAGCCCCAGCATTTT. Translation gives CASSELGQGFGNQPQHF.

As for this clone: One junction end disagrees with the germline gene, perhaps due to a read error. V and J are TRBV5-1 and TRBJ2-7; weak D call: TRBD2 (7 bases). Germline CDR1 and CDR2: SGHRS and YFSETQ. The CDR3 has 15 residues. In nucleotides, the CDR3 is TGCGCCAGCAGCTTGGAACCCGGGGGGCAAAGGTCTCCAAACTTC. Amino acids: CASSLEPGGQRSPNF.

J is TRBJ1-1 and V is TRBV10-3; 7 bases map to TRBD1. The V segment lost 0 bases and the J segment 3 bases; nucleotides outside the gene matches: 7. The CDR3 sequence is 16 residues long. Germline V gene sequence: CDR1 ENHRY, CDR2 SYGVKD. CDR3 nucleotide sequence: TGTGCCATCAGTGAGTCTTGGGCAGGGGGGTACACTGAAGCTTTCTTT. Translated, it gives CAISESWAGGYTEAFF.

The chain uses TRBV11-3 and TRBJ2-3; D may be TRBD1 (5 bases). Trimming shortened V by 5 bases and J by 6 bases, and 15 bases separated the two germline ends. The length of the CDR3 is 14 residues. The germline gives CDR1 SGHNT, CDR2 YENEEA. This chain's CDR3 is CASSPRGAPDTQYF. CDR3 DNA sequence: TGTGCCAGCAGCCCCCGTGGGGCGCCGGATACGCAGTATTTT.

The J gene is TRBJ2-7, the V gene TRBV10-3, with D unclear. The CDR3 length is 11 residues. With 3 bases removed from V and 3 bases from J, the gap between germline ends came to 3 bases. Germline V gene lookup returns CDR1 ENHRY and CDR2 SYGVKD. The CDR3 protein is CAISDYYEQYF. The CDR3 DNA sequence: TGTGCCATCAGTGACTACTACGAGCAGTACTTC.

CDR3 nucleotides: TGCGCCAGCAGCCAAGTGCGGACCTGGGGGCAAGAGACCCAGTACTTC. This encodes CASSQVRTWGQETQYF. This sequence joins TRBV4-1 and TRBJ2-5, with D perhaps TRBD1 or TRBD2 (5 bases each). The CDR3 length is 16 residues. Germline lookup yields CDR1 MGHRA and CDR2 YSYEKL. Trimming took off 1 base at V and 2 bases at J, with 14 bases between the two ends.

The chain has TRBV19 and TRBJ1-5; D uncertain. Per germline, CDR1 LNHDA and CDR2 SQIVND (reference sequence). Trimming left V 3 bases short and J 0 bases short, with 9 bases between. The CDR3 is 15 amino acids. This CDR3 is CASSMRRLSNQPQHF. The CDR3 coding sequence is TGTGCCAGTAGTATGCGGAGGCTTAGCAATCAGCCCCAGCATTTT. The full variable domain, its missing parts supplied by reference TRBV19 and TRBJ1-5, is DGGITQSPKYLFRKEGQNVTLSCEQNLNHDAMYWYRQDPGQGLRLIYYSQIVNDFQKGDIAEGYSVSREKKESFPLTVTSAQKNPTAFYLCASSMRRLSNQPQHFGDGTRLSIL.